The present entry profiles one T cell receptor (beta chain) with its context. Its antigen is currently not known. Base qualities were left out, and no much larger clone turns up one base away. Genomic DNA was extracted from sorted cells for sequencing of the TCRbeta CDR3 region. The immunoSEQ Assay was used for sequencing of TCRbeta CDR3 regions. TCRdb stores this immuneACCESS table with in-frame sequences only. Part of the clones is absent; in the studies checked, under half of the shortfall reflects unresolved V genes, and no reason is known for the rest. The sample includes roughly 90,000 clones, with just over 90% observed a single time. Of the sample, less than 0.35% is held by the ten largest clones. The trial excluded patients who had a history of autoimmune disease or were on systemic immunosuppression. Peripheral blood for TCR sequencing was collected from all dose cohorts at baseline, on cycle 4 day 1, and on cycle 7 day 1. Samples came from an open-label, multicenter, first-in-human phase I dose-escalation trial of ivuxolimab. Adults with locally advanced or metastatic head and neck squamous cell, hepatocellular, melanoma or renal cell carcinoma were enrolled in the trial. Before TCR sequencing, CD4+ T cells and CD8+ T cells from peripheral blood were sorted into separate populations.

These data are taken from a study of OX40 agonist ivuxolimab in advanced cancers. As for the study more broadly: The costimulatory receptor OX40 (CD134) was targeted by ivuxolimab, a fully human IgG2 agonistic monoclonal antibody. The point of sequencing TCRbeta in the periphery was to test whether ivuxolimab changed TCR sequence diversity and drove clonal T-cell expansion. Intravenous ivuxolimab was administered to patients every 2 weeks at six dose levels: 0.01, 0.1, 0.3, 1.5, 3 and 10 mg/kg. Three dose-escalation patients achieved partial responses, one with hepatocellular carcinoma and two with cutaneous melanoma. Prior anti-PD-1, anti-PD-L1 or anti-CTLA-4 therapy was permitted, and about two fifths of dose-escalation patients had received checkpoint inhibitors. The paper describes the monotherapy dose-escalation part (N of about 57 patients) of the phase I trial of ivuxolimab. The dose-escalation cohort was about 87% male with a mean age of approximately 60 years, ranging from about 23 to 85. Of the roughly 50 dose-escalation patients, hepatocellular carcinoma was present in around 19, melanoma in approximately 15, renal cell carcinoma in 9 and head and neck cancer in 9. On the study overall, not on this receptor specifically: At doses of 0.1 to 3.0 mg/kg, clonal expansion of both CD4+ and CD8+ T cells in blood was seen between baseline and week 6. After ivuxolimab, more expanded clones were found on average in CD8+ T cells than in CD4+ T cells. In the 0.1-3.0 mg/kg groups, partial responders had among the lowest normalized peripheral clonal expansion, particularly in CD8+ T cells. Low levels of normalized T-cell clonal expansion were also shown by some nonresponding patients. The antigen specificity of the peripheral T cells that underwent clonal expansion was not determined.

The germline V gene specifies ENHRY as CDR1 and SYGVKD as CDR2. Germline trimming amounts to 7 bases on V and 7 bases on J, with 5 as the count of junction bases outside the gene matches. The cysteine opens and the phenylalanine closes a CDR3 of 14 amino acids. Solely the CDR3 DNA is kept, with 42 bases framed from the first base. The starting material was CD4+ or CD8+ T cells sorted from blood, obtained in a trial of the OX40 agonist ivuxolimab. The chain employs TRBV10-3 and TRBJ2-1; TRBD2 matches 12 bases in the middle. The TCR sequence derives from an adult with an advanced solid tumor such as melanoma, head and neck, liver or kidney cancer. CDR3 reads: CAIKPSGGGNEQFF. The DNA is as follows: TGTGCCATCAAACCTAGCGGGGGGGGGAATGAGCAGTTCTTC.